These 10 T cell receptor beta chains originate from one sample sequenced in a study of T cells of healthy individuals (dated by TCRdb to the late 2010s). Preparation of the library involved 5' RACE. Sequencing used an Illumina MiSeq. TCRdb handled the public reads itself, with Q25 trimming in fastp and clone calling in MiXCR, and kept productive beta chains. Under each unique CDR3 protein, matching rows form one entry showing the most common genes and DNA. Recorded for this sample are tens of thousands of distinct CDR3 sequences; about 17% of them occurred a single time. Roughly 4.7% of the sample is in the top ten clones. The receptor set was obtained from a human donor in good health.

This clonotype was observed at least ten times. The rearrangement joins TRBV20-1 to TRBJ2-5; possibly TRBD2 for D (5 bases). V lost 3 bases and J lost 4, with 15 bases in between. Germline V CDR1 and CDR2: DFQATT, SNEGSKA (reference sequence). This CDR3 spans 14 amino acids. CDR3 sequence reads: CSASELGIGETQYF. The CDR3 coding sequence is TGCAGTGCTAGCGAACTAGGGATAGGAGAGACCCAGTACTTC.

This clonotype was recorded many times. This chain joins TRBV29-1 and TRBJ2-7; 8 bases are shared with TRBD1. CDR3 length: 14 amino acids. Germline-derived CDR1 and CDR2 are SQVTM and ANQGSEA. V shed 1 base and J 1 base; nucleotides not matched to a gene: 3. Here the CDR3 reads CSVEVTGASYEQYF. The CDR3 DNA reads TGCAGCGTTGAAGTGACAGGGGCGTCCTACGAGCAGTACTTC.

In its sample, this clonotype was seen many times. In DNA form, the CDR3 reads TGTGCCAGCAGTAGGAGCCCGAGCTCCGGGGAGCTGTTTTTT. It is translated as CASSRSPSSGELFF. This chain links TRBV6-2 or TRBV6-3 with TRBJ2-2, with D uncertain. V lost 5 bases, J lost 6 bases, and 13 bases lay in between. The germline CDR1 and CDR2 sequences are MNHEY and SVGEGT. This CDR3 has 14 amino acids.

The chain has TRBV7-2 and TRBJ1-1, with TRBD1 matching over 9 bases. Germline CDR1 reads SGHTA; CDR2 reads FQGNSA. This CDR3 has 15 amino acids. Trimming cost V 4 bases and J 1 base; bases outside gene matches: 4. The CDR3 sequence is CASSSTGGANTEAFF. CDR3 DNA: TGTGCCAGCAGCTCCACAGGGGGCGCGAACACTGAAGCTTTCTTT.

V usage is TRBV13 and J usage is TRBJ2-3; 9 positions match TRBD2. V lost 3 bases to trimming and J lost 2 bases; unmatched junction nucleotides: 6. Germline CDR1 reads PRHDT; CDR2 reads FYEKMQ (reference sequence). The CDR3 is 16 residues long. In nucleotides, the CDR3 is TGTGCCAGCAGCTTCGGTAGCGGGGGATTCACAGATACGCAGTATTTT. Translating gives CASSFGSGGFTDTQYF.

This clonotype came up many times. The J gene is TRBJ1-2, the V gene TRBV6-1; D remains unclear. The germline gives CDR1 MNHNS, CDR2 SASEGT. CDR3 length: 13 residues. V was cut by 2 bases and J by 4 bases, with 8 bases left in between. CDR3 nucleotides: TGTGCCAGCAGTGAACTAGCCTCCTATGGCTACACCTTC. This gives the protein CASSELASYGYTF.

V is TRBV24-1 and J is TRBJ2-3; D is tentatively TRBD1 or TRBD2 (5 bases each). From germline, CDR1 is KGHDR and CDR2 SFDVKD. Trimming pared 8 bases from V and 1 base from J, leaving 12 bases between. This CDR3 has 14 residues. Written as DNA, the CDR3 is TGTGCCACCACAGGGACCCATGGCACAGATACGCAGTATTTT. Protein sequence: CATTGTHGTDTQYF.

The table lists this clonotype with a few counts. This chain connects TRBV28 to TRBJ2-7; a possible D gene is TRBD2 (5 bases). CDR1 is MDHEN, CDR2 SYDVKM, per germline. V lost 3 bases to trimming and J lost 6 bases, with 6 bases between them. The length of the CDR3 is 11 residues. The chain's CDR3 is CASSFGGEQYF. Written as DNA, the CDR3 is TGTGCCAGCAGTTTCGGAGGCGAGCAGTACTTC.

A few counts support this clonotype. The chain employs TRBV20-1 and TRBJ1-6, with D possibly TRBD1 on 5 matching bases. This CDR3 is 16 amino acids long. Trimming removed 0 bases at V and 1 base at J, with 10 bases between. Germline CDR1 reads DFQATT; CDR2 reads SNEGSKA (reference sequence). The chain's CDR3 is CSARDEGWSYNSPLHF. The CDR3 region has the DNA TGCAGTGCTAGAGATGAGGGGTGGTCCTATAATTCACCCCTCCACTTT.

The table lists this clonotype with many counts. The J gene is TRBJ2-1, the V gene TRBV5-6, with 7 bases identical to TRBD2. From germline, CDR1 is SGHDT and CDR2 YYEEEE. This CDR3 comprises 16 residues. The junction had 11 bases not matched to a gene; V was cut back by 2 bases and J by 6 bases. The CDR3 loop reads CASSLWGSGPGNEQFF. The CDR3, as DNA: TGTGCCAGCAGCTTATGGGGTAGCGGGCCGGGCAATGAGCAGTTCTTC. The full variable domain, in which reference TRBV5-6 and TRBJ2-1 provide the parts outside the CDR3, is DAGVTQSPTHLIKTRGQQVTLRCSPKSGHDTVSWYQQALGQGPQFIFQYYEEEERQRGNFPDRFSGHQFPNYSSELNVNALLLGDSALYLCASSLWGSGPGNEQFFGPGTRLTVL.